This T cell receptor (beta chain) originates from a study of T cells after yellow fever vaccination. About the research overall: Researchers used SMART-Seq v4 Ultra Low Input to prepare fractions that had low cell numbers. Study-wide results and caveats: The bulk population could contribute abundant contaminating clonotypes to FACS-sorted repertoires. The appearance of a small share of clonotypes in both CD4 and CD8 compartments was observed.

One entry per CDR3 protein results from TCRdb running MiXCR on the 5' RACE reads. The sample yields approximately 510,000 distinct CDR3 sequences, 21% seen once. The CDR3 spans 16 residues. Germline V gives CDR1 MNHEY, CDR2 SVGAGI. Trimming at V came to 4 bases and at J to 4 bases, leaving 12 bases not matched to a gene. In this sample, this clonotype turned up a few times. Its cognate antigen is unknown. The TCR was taken from a man between 18 and 35 years old who received the YFV17D yellow fever vaccine. The chain is built from TRBV6-5 and TRBJ2-5; 7 bases map to TRBD2. The source was PBMCs, collected around 3 weeks after the first yellow fever vaccination. For the CDR3, the DNA is TGTGCCAGCAGTTGGGGGGGATCCACCAAGCGAGAGACCCAGTACTTC. It codes for CASSWGGSTKRETQYF.